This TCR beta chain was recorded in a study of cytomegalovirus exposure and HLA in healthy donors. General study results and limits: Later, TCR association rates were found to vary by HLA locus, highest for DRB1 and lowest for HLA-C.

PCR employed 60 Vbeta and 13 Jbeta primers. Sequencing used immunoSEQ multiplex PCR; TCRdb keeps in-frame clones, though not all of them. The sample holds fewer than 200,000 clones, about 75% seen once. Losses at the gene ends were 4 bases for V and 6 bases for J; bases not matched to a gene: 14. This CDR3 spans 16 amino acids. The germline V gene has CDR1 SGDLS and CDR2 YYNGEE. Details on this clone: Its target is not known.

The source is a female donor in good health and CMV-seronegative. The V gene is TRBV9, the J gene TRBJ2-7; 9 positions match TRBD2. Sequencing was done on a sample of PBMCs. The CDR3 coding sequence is TGTGCCAGCAGCCCTGGGACTAGCCAGATTTCGCGCGAGCAGTACTTC. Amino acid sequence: CASSPGTSQISREQYF.